What follows are 3 T cell receptor beta chains derived from one specimen sequenced in a study of immune characterization of retroperitoneal liposarcoma (dated by TCRdb to the late 2010s). Library construction relied on PCR. Sequencing was carried out with a NextSeq 500. TCRdb passed the public sequencing reads through fastp at Q25 and MiXCR, retaining productive beta sequences. Every CDR3 protein is listed once, alongside the most common genes and DNA of its rows. In this sample the table shows around 11,000 distinct CDR3 sequences, over 20% of which occur a single time. The ten top clones hold around 8.9% of the sample. The source material was blood. These receptors originate from a female donor with retroperitoneal liposarcoma.

This clonotype was counted many times. This chain joins TRBV11-3 and TRBJ1-1; perhaps TRBD1 as D (5 bases). This CDR3 is 14 amino acids long. Germline CDR1 is SGHNT and CDR2 is YENEEA. Trimming removed 0 bases at V and 6 bases at J, with 11 bases between. The CDR3: CASSLDRDWSEAFF. In DNA, the CDR3 is TGTGCCAGCAGCTTAGACAGGGATTGGTCTGAAGCTTTCTTT.

The table lists this clonotype with many counts. The chain couples TRBV12-3 or TRBV12-4 to TRBJ1-2; D unresolved. There are 12 residues in the CDR3. Between the trimmed V and J ends, which lost 6 bases and 5 bases, there was a span of 10 bases. This chain's CDR3 is CASSTAKYGYTF. The CDR3 nucleotides read TGTGCCAGCAGCACAGCAAAGTATGGCTACACCTTC.

The chain links TRBV28 to TRBJ2-1, with a tentative D call TRBD1 (5 bases). Germline V gene sequence: CDR1 MDHEN, CDR2 SYDVKM. This CDR3 spans 12 amino acids. V lost 8 bases and J 6 bases, leaving 11 bases between the germline ends. As DNA, the CDR3 is TGTGCCAGCCAGGGCATTCCCAATGAGCAGTTCTTC. Encoded protein: CASQGIPNEQFF.